This T cell receptor beta chain was recovered during a study of blood T cell repertoires in COVID-19. In the study overall: PBMCs, B-cell-depleted T cells, or T cells were the source of the cDNA or gDNA that made up the material.

The CDR3 loop spans 12 amino acids. Per the germline V gene, CDR1 is LNHNV and CDR2 is YYDKDF (reference sequence). Trimming removed 9 bases at V and 8 bases at J, with 16 bases between. Assay used: immunoSEQ multiplex PCR; TCRdb lists only in-frame clones, some missing. The profile covers about 90,000 clones, with around 87% appearing a single time and 15% to 20% taken by the ten largest. This receptor was identified in a human donor in a cohort sampled during active COVID-19. This rearrangement joins TRBV15 to TRBJ1-2, with a possible D match to TRBD1 (6 bases). The specimen sequenced was peripheral blood. The CDR3 loop is CATGLQGRGYTF. The CDR3 DNA follows: TGTGCCACGGGATTACAGGGCCGAGGCTACACCTTC.